The 26 T cell receptor beta chains below were found in one sample sequenced in a study of T cell responses to AZD1222 COVID-19 vaccine. The protocol was immunoSEQ multiplex PCR, while the TCRdb copy is restricted to in-frame clones and leaves out a portion. The data hold more than 110,000 clones, with roughly 91% observed a single time. Sequencing was performed on peripheral blood, taken on day 0 of AZD1222 vaccination. These receptors were taken from an adult in good health.

The genes are TRBV7-2 and TRBJ2-3, with 12 nucleotides matching TRBD2. Unmatched junction bases numbered 5, after V lost 2 bases and J lost 2 bases. The CDR3 totals 17 residues. Looked up from germline, CDR1 is SGHTA and CDR2 is FQGNSA. As DNA, the CDR3 is TGTGCCAGCAGCTTAACAGGACTAGCGGGGATCACAGATACGCAGTATTTT. It is translated as CASSLTGLAGITDTQYF. Together with reference TRBV7-2 and TRBJ2-3, the CDR3 gives the full variable domain: GAGVSQSPSNKVTEKGKDVELRCDPISGHTALYWYRQSLGQGLEFLIYFQGNSAPDKSGLPSDRFSAERTGGSVSTLTIQRTQQEDSAVYLCASSLTGLAGITDTQYFGPGTRLTVL.

The chain combines TRBV15 with TRBJ2-1; D is possibly TRBD2 (6 bases). The CDR3 is 13 amino acids. CDR1 and CDR2 from the germline V gene are LNHNV and YYDKDF (reference sequence). Between the trimmed V and J ends, which lost 5 bases and 5 bases, there was a span of 10 bases. Here the CDR3 reads CATSWRTNNEQFF. The CDR3 DNA reads TGTGCCACCAGCTGGAGGACTAACAATGAGCAGTTCTTC.

This rearrangement joins TRBV2 to TRBJ1-6; D gene unclear. Germline V gene lookup returns CDR1 SNHLY and CDR2 FYNNEI. V gave up 6 bases and J gave up 10 bases, with 7 bases separating them. There are 11 residues in the CDR3. The CDR3 loop reads CASRGGSPLHF. CDR3 sequence (DNA): TGTGCCAGCAGGGGAGGCTCACCCCTCCACTTT.

This clone was seen only once. The chain is built from TRBV24-1 and TRBJ1-5; no firm D call. Germline assignment: CDR1 KGHDR and CDR2 SFDVKD. CDR3 length equals 14 residues. V was shortened by 5 bases and J by 0 bases, with 7 bases between the two germline ends. CDR3 in DNA: TGTGCCACCAGTGTGTCTTATAGCAATCAGCCCCAGCATTTT. This codes for CATSVSYSNQPQHF.

The chain has TRBV7-2 and TRBJ1-1, with 12 bases fitting TRBD1. Germline trimming cut 10 bases from V and 6 bases from J; bases unmatched to any gene: 15. Per the germline V gene, CDR1 is SGHTA and CDR2 is FQGNSA. CDR3 length equals 16 residues. The CDR3 reads CAIRDRDRGQRAEAFF. DNA for the CDR3: TGTGCCATTAGAGACCGGGACAGGGGGCAGAGGGCTGAAGCTTTCTTT.

The V and J genes are TRBV2 and TRBJ1-5; 7 bases are a match to TRBD1. CDR1 is SNHLY, CDR2 FYNNEI, per germline. The CDR3 spans 14 residues. After removal of 4 bases from V and 8 bases from J, the junction contained 8 bases not matched to a gene. Here the CDR3 reads CASSGQGLQEPQHF. CDR3 DNA: TGTGCCAGCAGTGGACAGGGCCTTCAAGAGCCCCAGCATTTT.

V gene TRBV4-3 combines with J gene TRBJ1-2; D is unclear. V dropped 0 bases and J dropped 4 bases, with 9 bases sitting between them. From germline, CDR1 is LGHNA and CDR2 YSLEER. The CDR3 has 14 residues. CDR3 residues: CASSQDRGGYGYTF. The CDR3 DNA reads TGCGCCAGCAGCCAAGATCGAGGCGGCTATGGCTACACCTTC.

The chain carries TRBV6-5 and TRBJ1-2; perhaps TRBD1 as D (6 bases). The V gene's germline CDR1 is MNHEY and CDR2 SVGAGI. V gave up 8 bases and J gave up 1 base, with 14 bases separating them. The CDR3 is made up of 14 amino acids. CDR3 bases: TGTGCCAGCGCGATGGACAGTAATAACTATGGCTACACCTTC. Translation gives CASAMDSNNYGYTF.

The chain is built from TRBV12-3 or TRBV12-4 and TRBJ2-7; D gene uncertain. This CDR3 region has 11 residues. Trimming left V 2 bases short and J 6 bases short, with 5 bases between. CDR3 DNA: TGTGCCAGCAGTTTATCCAGCGAGCAGTACTTC. Translated: CASSLSSEQYF.

The chain joins TRBV3-1 (or the pseudogene TRBV3-2) to TRBJ2-7; tentative D call: TRBD1 (5 bases). The CDR3 extends over 14 amino acids. Trimming stripped 8 bases from V and 6 bases from J, with 20 bases between. The germline gives CDR1 LGHDT, CDR2 YNNKEL (reference sequence). The CDR3 DNA is TGTGCCAGCTCCCAGGGATTTAAGATCGGCGAGCAGTACTTC. It translates to CASSQGFKIGEQYF.

The chain couples TRBV14 to TRBJ2-5; D uncertain. V was clipped by 5 bases and J by 0 bases, with 16 bases between them. Germline V lookup: CDR1 SGHDN, CDR2 FVKESK. CDR3 length: 16 residues. DNA for the CDR3: TGTGCCAGCAGCAACACCGTGTTGGTCCACCAAGAGACCCAGTACTTC. This sequence encodes CASSNTVLVHQETQYF.

The chain joins TRBV9 to TRBJ1-3, with TRBD1 identical over 11 bases. CDR1 is SGDLS, CDR2 YYNGEE, per germline. CDR3 length: 21 amino acids. J was trimmed by 4 bases and V by 0 bases; bases with no gene match: 18. This chain's CDR3 is CASSVDRTGGSKKALGNTIYF. In nucleotides, the CDR3 is TGTGCCAGCAGCGTAGACAGGACAGGGGGCTCAAAAAAGGCTTTGGGAAACACCATATATTTT.

The genes are TRBV19 and TRBJ1-5, with D possibly being TRBD1 (5 bases). The CDR3 runs 15 residues. Trimming removed 6 bases at V and 6 bases at J, with 18 bases between. The germline V gene has CDR1 LNHDA and CDR2 SQIVND (reference sequence). CDR3 sequence reads: CASRPGRQRSQPQHF. The CDR3 DNA follows: TGTGCCAGTAGGCCTGGGAGACAGAGGTCTCAGCCCCAGCATTTT.

The CDR3 DNA sequence: TGTGCCAGCAGGGCTAGCGGGGGTTGGGAGCAGTTCTTC. Translation gives CASRASGGWEQFF. The chain carries TRBV27 and TRBJ2-1; 10 nucleotides align to TRBD2. This CDR3 contains 13 residues. Germline V gene sequence: CDR1 MNHEY, CDR2 SMNVEV (reference sequence). J gave up 10 bases and V 6 bases, and 6 bases lay outside the gene matches.

The CDR3 loop reads CASSIGITGSLGKNIQYF. In DNA form, the CDR3 reads TGTGCCAGTAGTATAGGGATTACAGGGAGCCTAGGCAAAAACATTCAGTACTTC. The chain uses TRBV19 and TRBJ2-4; D perhaps matches TRBD1 (6 bases). V lost 1 base and J lost 3, with 19 bases in between. CDR3 size: 18 residues. The V gene's germline CDR1 is LNHDA and CDR2 SQIVND (reference sequence).

The chain couples TRBV12-3 or TRBV12-4 to TRBJ1-1; D is undetermined. The CDR3 has 12 residues. Deletions cut 3 bases from V and 6 bases from J, with 8 bases between. The CDR3 spells CASSFGVAEAFF. The CDR3 bases are TGTGCCAGCAGTTTTGGAGTCGCTGAAGCTTTCTTT.

V and J are TRBV5-5 and TRBJ1-2, with a weak D call TRBD1 (6 bases). V was pared by 2 bases and J by 2 bases, with 19 bases between. The CDR3 runs to 17 residues. Germline-derived CDR1 and CDR2 are SGHKS and YYEKEE (reference sequence). The CDR3 spells CASSLQNQGTVNYGYTF. The CDR3 region has the DNA TGTGCCAGCAGCTTACAGAATCAGGGGACCGTCAACTATGGCTACACCTTC.

The rearrangement joins TRBV19 to TRBJ1-1, with D hard to call. The germline V and J ends were trimmed by 10 bases and 2 bases, with 14 bases remaining between them. The V gene's germline CDR1 is LNHDA and CDR2 SQIVND (reference sequence). This CDR3 is built from 13 residues. CDR3 in DNA: TGTGCCACCTCGGACGGGGTAAACACTGAAGCTTTCTTT. As protein: CATSDGVNTEAFF.

In this sample, this clone turned up once. CDR3 protein: CASSYSRNPAEAFF. In nucleotides, the CDR3 is TGTGCCAGCAGTTACAGTCGGAACCCAGCGGAAGCTTTCTTT. This chain links TRBV6-5 with TRBJ1-1; no reliable D call. With 2 bases removed from V and 8 bases from J, the gap between germline ends came to 15 bases. The CDR3 spans 14 residues. Germline CDR1 and CDR2: MNHEY and SVGAGI.

The J gene is TRBJ2-1, the V gene TRBV4-2; 7 nucleotides match TRBD1. CDR1 is LGHNA, CDR2 YNFKEQ, per germline. There are 15 residues in the CDR3. J lost 2 bases, V lost 0 bases, and 1 base had no gene match. This CDR3 reads CASSQEGTAYNEQFF. CDR3 DNA sequence: TGTGCCAGCAGCCAAGAAGGGACAGCCTACAATGAGCAGTTCTTC.

The chain employs TRBV7-2 and TRBJ2-5; TRBD1 might be the D (5 bases). Per germline, CDR1 SGHTA and CDR2 FQGNSA. V gave up 5 bases and J gave up 7 bases, with 14 bases separating them. This CDR3 has 13 residues. The CDR3 region is CASSPPGPGTQYF. The CDR3 bases are TGTGCCAGCAGCCCACCAGGGCCCGGGACCCAGTACTTC.

This clone has a single count. The chain joins TRBV7-9 to TRBJ1-2; D unclear. The germline V gene has CDR1 SEHNR and CDR2 FQNEAQ (reference sequence). The CDR3 covers 16 residues. The V gene lost 1 base and the J gene lost 0 bases, with 12 bases spanning the gap. Here the CDR3 reads CASSLVEGPSNYGYTF. Written as DNA, the CDR3 is TGTGCCAGCAGCTTAGTGGAAGGGCCATCTAACTATGGCTACACCTTC.

The genes are TRBV19 and TRBJ1-5, with D hard to call. Between the trimmed V and J ends, which lost 3 bases and 1 base, there was a span of 16 bases. From germline, CDR1 is LNHDA and CDR2 SQIVND (reference sequence). This CDR3 is built from 17 residues. As DNA, the CDR3 is TGTGCCAGTAGTATTCTAGTCTGGCAGATAAGCAATCAGCCCCAGCATTTT. It specifies CASSILVWQISNQPQHF.

The rearrangement links TRBV4-1 to TRBJ2-3; D is unclear. Trimming stripped 2 bases from V and 3 bases from J, with 12 bases between. CDR1 and CDR2 from the germline V gene are MGHRA and YSYEKL. The CDR3 consists of 15 residues. The chain's CDR3 is CASSQIQAETDTQYF. The CDR3 DNA reads as TGCGCCAGCAGCCAAATCCAAGCAGAGACAGATACGCAGTATTTT.

The chain has TRBV4-2 and TRBJ2-5; D not certain. From germline, CDR1 is LGHNA and CDR2 YNFKEQ. V lost 5 bases and J 2 bases, leaving 12 bases between the germline ends. The CDR3 consists of 14 residues. The CDR3 loop reads CASSAEIIQETQYF. The CDR3 DNA sequence: TGTGCCAGCAGCGCGGAAATCATACAAGAGACCCAGTACTTC.

V is TRBV30 and J is TRBJ2-3; the D gene could be TRBD1 or TRBD2 (5 bases each). V lost 2 bases and J 9 bases, leaving 18 bases between the germline ends. The CDR3 has 14 amino acids. The germline CDR1 and CDR2 sequences are GTSNPN and SVGIG (reference sequence). The CDR3 is CAWSHGTGPVTQYF. The CDR3 DNA sequence: TGTGCCTGGAGTCACGGGACGGGGCCTGTCACGCAGTATTTT.